This T cell receptor (beta chain) was recorded in a study of shared clonotypes between healthy human individuals. Genomic DNA for unsorted samples was obtained from some 100 million PBMCs. The study ran the assay at deep level. Spread over ten immunoSEQ deep assay plates, unsorted PBMC DNA underwent sequencing. The table came from immunoSEQ multiplex PCR; TCRdb's copy has only in-frame clones and leaves some out. The sample gives about 510,000 clones, roughly 85% of which show up once; roughly an eighth is in the top ten. Sequencing input: PBMCs. This sequence originates from a middle-aged woman in good health. Some clones in this sample may be carry-over from other donors' samples.

Here the CDR3 DNA reads TGTGCCAGTAGTACACAGGGTGGGACCGGGGAGCTGTTTTTT. Translation: CASSTQGGTGELFF. The chain is built from TRBV19 and TRBJ2-2; a weak D match, TRBD1 (6 bases). In germline, CDR1 is LNHDA, CDR2 SQIVND (reference sequence). This CDR3 has 14 amino acids. The V end was cut by 4 bases, the J end by 5 bases, with 11 bases between.